This TCR beta chain was identified in a study of T-cell reconstitution after alpha-beta-depleted transplantation in children (dated by TCRdb to the mid-2010s). In the study overall: The study quantitatively tracked T-cell immune reconstitution after TCRalphabeta/CD19-depleted allogeneic hematopoietic cell transplantation in children using TCR repertoire profiling.

V is trimmed back by 2 bases and J by 0 bases, and the junction contains 11 bases that no gene match accounts for. As encoded in the germline V gene, CDR1 is SGHAT while CDR2 is FQNNGV. The CDR3 covers 20 residues, taking in both the cysteine and the phenylalanine. Just the 60-base CDR3 DNA is kept, in frame starting at base 1. This clonotype has more than one count but fewer than ten. Its antigen has not been determined. Qualities for individual bases were not recorded, and no much larger clone is one base off. What the research found in general, with its limitations: About two months after transplant, the apparently early recovery of alphabetaT-cell counts reportedly depended on just several hundred clones that had expanded rapidly and came from non-depleted graft cells. Over the following months the frequencies of hyperexpanded clones went down, and after one year T-cell counts and TCRbeta diversity were mostly credited to newly produced T cells. The high TCRbeta diversity at day 60 in some patients was ascribed to recipient T cells and intrathymic progenitors that had survived conditioning.

Library preparation was by PCR. TCRdb lists the instrument as Illumina HiSeq 2500. TCR libraries were prepared with molecular barcoding, using unique molecular identifiers to normalize TCRbeta repertoire quantification. TCRdb itself trimmed the public reads at Q25 with fastp, ran MiXCR and retained productive beta chains. Entries are consolidated by CDR3 protein sequence, retaining the most common genes and DNA. A total of approximately 240,000 distinct CDR3 sequences appear in this sample, around 9.9% of them only once. The ten largest clones represent 28% of the sample. The treatment or condition label on this specimen signifies: allogeneic hematopoietic cell transplantation with graft depleted of TCRalphabeta T cells and CD19 B cells. TCRalphabeta/CD19-depleted allogeneic hematopoietic cell grafts were given to the transplant recipients, all of whom were children.

The sequenced sample was PBMCs, obtained before TCRalphabeta/CD19-depleted stem cell transplant. The TCR sequence derives from a child younger than two with acute myeloid leukemia, due to receive a stem cell transplant. The receptor chain draws on TRBV11-2 and TRBJ2-6; TRBD1 matches 9 bases in the middle. The nucleotides are TGTGCCAGCAGCTTATGGTGGCCGGGACAGGGCGGCTCTGGGGCCAACGTCCTGACTTTC. Its coded protein is CASSLWWPGQGGSGANVLTF.